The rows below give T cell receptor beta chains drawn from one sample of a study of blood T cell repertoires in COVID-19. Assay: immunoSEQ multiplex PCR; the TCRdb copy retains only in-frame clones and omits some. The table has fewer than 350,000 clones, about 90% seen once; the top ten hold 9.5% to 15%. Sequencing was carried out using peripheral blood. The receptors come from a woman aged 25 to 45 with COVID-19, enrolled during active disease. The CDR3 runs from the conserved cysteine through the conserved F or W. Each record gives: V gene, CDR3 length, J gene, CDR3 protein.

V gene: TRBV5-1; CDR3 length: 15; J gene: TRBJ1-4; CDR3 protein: CASRDNTGGSGKLFF
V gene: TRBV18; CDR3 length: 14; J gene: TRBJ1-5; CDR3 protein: CASSPTVREQPQHF
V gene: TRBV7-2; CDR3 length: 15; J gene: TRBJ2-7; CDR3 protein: CASSVQGADFYEQYF
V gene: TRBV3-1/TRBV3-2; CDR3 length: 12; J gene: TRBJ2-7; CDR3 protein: CASSQGPGKGYF
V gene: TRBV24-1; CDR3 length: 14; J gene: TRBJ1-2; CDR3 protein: CATSDSPGDYGYTF
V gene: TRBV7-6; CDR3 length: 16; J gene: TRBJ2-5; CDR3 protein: CASSVLALGGQETQYF
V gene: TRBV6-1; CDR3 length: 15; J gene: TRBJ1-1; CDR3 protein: CASSEARLRGTEAFF
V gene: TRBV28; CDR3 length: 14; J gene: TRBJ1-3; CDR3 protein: CASSYRGPGNTIYF
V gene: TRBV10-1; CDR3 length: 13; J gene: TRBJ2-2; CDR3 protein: CASQTGYRGELFF
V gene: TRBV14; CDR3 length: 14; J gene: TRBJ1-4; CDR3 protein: CASSTGGVGEKLFF
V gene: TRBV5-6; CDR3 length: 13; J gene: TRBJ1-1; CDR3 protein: CASSTQGNTEAFF
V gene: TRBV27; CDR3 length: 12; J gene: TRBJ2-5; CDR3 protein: CPKEGDEETQYF
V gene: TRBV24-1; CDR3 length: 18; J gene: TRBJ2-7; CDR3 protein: CATSALKASRLAVYEQYF
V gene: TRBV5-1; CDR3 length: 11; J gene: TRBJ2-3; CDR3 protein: CASSATDTQYF
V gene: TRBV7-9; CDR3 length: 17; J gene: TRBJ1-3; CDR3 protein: CASSPRTGDFSGNTIYF
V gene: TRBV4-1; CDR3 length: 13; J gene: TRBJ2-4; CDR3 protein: CASSQDGGNIQYF
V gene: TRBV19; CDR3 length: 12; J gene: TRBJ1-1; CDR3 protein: CASMQGLTEAFF
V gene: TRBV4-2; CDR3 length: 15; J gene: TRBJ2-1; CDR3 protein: CASSQGVGTDNEQFF
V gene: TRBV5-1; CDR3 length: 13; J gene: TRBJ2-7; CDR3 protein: CASSLVQGWEQYF
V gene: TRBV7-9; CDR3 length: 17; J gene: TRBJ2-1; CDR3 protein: CASSVGLAGGPYNEQFF
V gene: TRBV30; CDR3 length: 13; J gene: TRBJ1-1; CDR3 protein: CAWQQGGYTEAFF
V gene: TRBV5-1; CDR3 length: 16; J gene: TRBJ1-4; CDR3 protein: CASSPGQGLTNEKLFF
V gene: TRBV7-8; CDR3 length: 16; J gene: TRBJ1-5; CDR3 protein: CASSALYRTQNQPQHF
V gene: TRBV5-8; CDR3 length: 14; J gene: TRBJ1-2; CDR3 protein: CASSLVWTGGGYTF
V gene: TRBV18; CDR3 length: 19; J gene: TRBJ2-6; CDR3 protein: CASSPFIGQGSSGANVLTF
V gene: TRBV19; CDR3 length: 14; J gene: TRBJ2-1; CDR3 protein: CASSWGSPYNEQFF
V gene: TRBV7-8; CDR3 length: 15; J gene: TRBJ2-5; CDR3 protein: CASSYDSSYQETQYF
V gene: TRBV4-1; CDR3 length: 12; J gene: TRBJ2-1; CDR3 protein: CASSPRLDEQFF
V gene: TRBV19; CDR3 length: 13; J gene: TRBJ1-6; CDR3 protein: CASSRDRGSPLHF
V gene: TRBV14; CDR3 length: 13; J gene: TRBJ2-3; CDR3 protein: CASVDGPTDTQYF
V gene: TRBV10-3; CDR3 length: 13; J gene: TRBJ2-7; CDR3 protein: CAILRQSSYEQYF
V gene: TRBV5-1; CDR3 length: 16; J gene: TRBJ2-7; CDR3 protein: CASSYLAGQSSYEQYF
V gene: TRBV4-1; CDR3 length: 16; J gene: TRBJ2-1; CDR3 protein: CASSQDLRGSYNEQFF
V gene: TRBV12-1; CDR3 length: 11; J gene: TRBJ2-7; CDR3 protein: CASQMIRLGYF
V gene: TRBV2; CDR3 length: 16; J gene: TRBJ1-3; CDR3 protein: CASRGTGFLSGNTIYF
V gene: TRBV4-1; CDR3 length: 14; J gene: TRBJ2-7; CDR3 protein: CASSQYQGVFEQYF
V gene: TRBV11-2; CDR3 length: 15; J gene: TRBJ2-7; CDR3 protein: CASSARDRGFHEQYF
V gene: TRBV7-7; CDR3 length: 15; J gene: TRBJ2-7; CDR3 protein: CASSHGLGSSYEQYF
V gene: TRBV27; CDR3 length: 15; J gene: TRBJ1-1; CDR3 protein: CASRTGTAMNTEAFF